What follows are 32 T cell receptor beta chains derived from one specimen sequenced in a study of blood T cell repertoires in COVID-19. Profiled with immunoSEQ multiplex PCR; TCRdb holds only in-frame clones, not every one. The profile shows under 250,000 clones, 65% to 90% of them singletons. The sequenced material came from peripheral blood. Receptor source: a man in his fifties or sixties with COVID-19, enrolled during active disease.

The V call is TRBV10-3, the J call TRBJ1-5; the D gene is possibly TRBD1 (6 bases). The V gene's germline CDR1 is ENHRY and CDR2 SYGVKD. Deletions cut 6 bases from V and 5 bases from J, with 11 bases between. CDR3 size: 13 residues. The CDR3 DNA follows: TGTGCCATCAGCGGGGGGCGGGATCAGCCCCAGCATTTT. Protein sequence: CAISGGRDQPQHF.

Here the CDR3 DNA reads TGTGCCAGCAGCAAGACTAGCGGGGAGCCTCGGAATGAGCAGTTCTTC. Translated: CASSKTSGEPRNEQFF. The V gene is TRBV7-2, the J gene TRBJ2-1; 11 positions match TRBD2. The CDR3 covers 16 residues. Germline V lookup: CDR1 SGHTA, CDR2 FQGNSA. Trimming at V came to 5 bases and at J to 7 bases, leaving 10 bases not matched to a gene.

The CDR3: CASSFPGTDQPQHF. The DNA for the CDR3 is TGTGCCAGCAGTTTCCCGGGGACTGATCAGCCCCAGCATTTT. This chain joins TRBV28 and TRBJ1-5, with a tentative D call TRBD1 (5 bases). The germline V and J ends were trimmed by 3 bases and 5 bases, with 11 bases remaining between them. The CDR3 runs to 14 residues. Germline values: CDR1 MDHEN, CDR2 SYDVKM.

This clone was seen just once. The V call is TRBV5-1, the J call TRBJ2-7, with 7 nucleotides matching TRBD1. The junction had 5 bases not matched to a gene; V was cut back by 0 bases and J by 2 bases. Germline CDR1 SGHRS, CDR2 YFSETQ. The CDR3 is made up of 15 amino acids. As DNA, the CDR3 is TGCGCCAGCAGCTTGGAACAGGGGCGTCCCTACGAGCAGTACTTC. It encodes CASSLEQGRPYEQYF.

The chain carries TRBV6-5 and TRBJ1-2, with 10 bases that match TRBD1. The germline V gene encodes CDR1 MNHEY and CDR2 SVGAGI. V lost 2 bases, J lost 10 bases, and 4 bases stayed unmatched. The CDR3 is made up of 13 amino acids. DNA for the CDR3: TGTGCCAGCAGTTACGTAGGACAGGGGGACTACACCTTC. It encodes CASSYVGQGDYTF.

In its sample, this clone was seen once. This chain connects TRBV11-2 to TRBJ2-7; 9 nucleotides match TRBD1. Trimming took 3 bases from V and 4 from J; bases not matched to a gene: 7. This CDR3 has 15 residues. Germline V gene sequence: CDR1 SGHAT, CDR2 FQNNGV. CDR3 coding DNA: TGTGCCAGCAGCTTGCCGGGACAGGGATTGTACGAGCAGTACTTC. Translating gives CASSLPGQGLYEQYF.

This clone was recorded only once. The rearrangement joins TRBV5-1 to TRBJ2-3; possible D gene TRBD2, 6 bases. Germline values: CDR1 SGHRS, CDR2 YFSETQ. Trimming removed 4 bases at V and 7 bases at J, with 10 bases between. The CDR3 sequence is 12 residues long. The CDR3 region has the DNA TGCGCCAGCAGCCCTGGGGGGAATACGCAGTATTTT. Its translation is CASSPGGNTQYF.

The chain is built from TRBV19 and TRBJ1-3; TRBD1 matches 9 bases. Germline V lookup: CDR1 LNHDA, CDR2 SQIVND (reference sequence). Trimming removed 5 bases from V and 2 bases from J; junction bases left unmatched: 4. CDR3 length: 15 residues. CDR3: CASSSRQGAGNTIYF. The CDR3 DNA is TGTGCCAGTAGTTCGCGACAGGGGGCTGGAAACACCATATATTTT.

CDR3 sequence reads: CAWSVRGGFDEQYF. The CDR3 DNA reads TGTGCCTGGAGTGTACGCGGGGGGTTCGACGAGCAGTACTTC. The J gene is TRBJ2-7, the V gene TRBV30; 8 nucleotides match TRBD2. This CDR3 is 14 amino acids long. V was pared by 0 bases and J by 5 bases, with 6 bases of the junction left unmatched. Germline V CDR1 and CDR2: GTSNPN, SVGIG (reference sequence). The complete variable domain, with remaining parts taken from reference TRBV30 and TRBJ2-7, reads SQTIHQWPATLVQPVGSPLSLECTVEGTSNPNLYWYRQAAGRGLQLLFYSVGIGQISSEVPQNLSASRPQDRQFILSSKKLLLSDSGFYLCAWSVRGGFDEQYFGPGTRLTVT.

The rearrangement joins TRBV4-1 to TRBJ2-2, with unresolved D. This CDR3 spans 16 amino acids. Germline-derived CDR1 and CDR2 are MGHRA and YSYEKL. Between the trimmed V and J ends, which lost 1 base and 2 bases, there was a span of 11 bases. CDR3 sequence reads: CASSQVFRINTGELFF. The CDR3 region has the DNA TGCGCCAGCAGCCAAGTTTTCAGGATTAACACCGGGGAGCTGTTTTTT.

Note on this clone: Other nucleotide sequences from this sample produce the same CDR3. The genes are TRBV12-3 or TRBV12-4 and TRBJ1-5; 7 nucleotides line up with TRBD1. The CDR3 is 13 residues long. V lost 6 bases and J lost 5; bases outside the gene matches: 4. CDR3 region: CASSLDRDQPQHF. The CDR3 region has the DNA TGTGCCAGCAGCCTCGACAGGGATCAGCCCCAGCATTTT.

This chain uses TRBV7-2 with TRBJ1-5, with D hard to call. The germline V and J ends were trimmed by 5 bases and 5 bases, with 10 bases remaining between them. The CDR3 spans 13 residues. CDR1 and CDR2 from the germline V gene are SGHTA and FQGNSA. CDR3 loop: CASSSQEDQPQHF. CDR3 in DNA: TGTGCCAGCAGCAGCCAAGAGGATCAGCCCCAGCATTTT.

The chain couples TRBV9 to TRBJ1-6, with 8 bases lining up with TRBD1. With 5 bases clipped from V and 9 bases from J, the junction kept 10 bases outside the gene matches. Germline assignment: CDR1 SGDLS and CDR2 YYNGEE. The CDR3 covers 15 residues. The CDR3 DNA follows: TGTGCCAGCAGTACAGGGGGAGGGTCGATTTCACCCCTCCACTTT. This codes for CASSTGGGSISPLHF.

The chain recombines TRBV18 with TRBJ1-2; D uncertain. The germline CDR1 and CDR2 sequences are KGHSH and LQKENI. CDR3 length: 15 amino acids. V shed 3 bases and J shed 6 bases, with 17 bases lying between them. CDR3 in amino acids: CASSPTWTVGDGYTF. CDR3 nucleotide sequence: TGTGCCAGCTCACCGACTTGGACGGTGGGAGATGGCTACACCTTC.

Turning to this clone: At one end the junction does not follow the germline gene, possibly because of a read error. The chain combines TRBV7-7 with TRBJ2-7, with TRBD1 matching over 7 bases. Germline values: CDR1 SSHAT, CDR2 FNYEAQ (reference sequence). CDR3 length: 14 residues. For the CDR3, the DNA is TGTGCTAGCAGCTTAGGGGGACAGAACTACGAGCAGTACTTC. Protein sequence: CASSLGGQNYEQYF.

V usage is TRBV24-1 and J usage is TRBJ2-3, with D possibly matching TRBD2 (5 bases). The germline V gene has CDR1 KGHDR and CDR2 SFDVKD. Trimming took 0 bases from V and 2 from J, leaving 8 bases between them. This CDR3 is built from 15 residues. CDR3 coding DNA: TGTGCCACCAGTGATTTGGCTAGCCCCACAGATACGCAGTATTTT. Amino acid sequence: CATSDLASPTDTQYF.

CDR3 in DNA: TGTGCCAGCAGCTTTGCGGGGCTCACAGATACGCAGTATTTT. Amino acids: CASSFAGLTDTQYF. V gene TRBV7-9 combines with J gene TRBJ2-3, with a weak D call TRBD2 (6 bases). The CDR3 has 14 residues. Trimming shortened V by 3 bases and J by 2 bases, and 9 bases separated the two germline ends. Germline CDR1 reads SEHNR; CDR2 reads FQNEAQ (reference sequence).

This sequence joins TRBV11-2 and TRBJ2-2; a possible D gene is TRBD1 (6 bases). CDR1 is SGHAT and CDR2 is FQNNGV in the germline V gene. CDR3 size: 15 residues. Trimming removed 5 bases at V and 6 bases at J, with 16 bases between. The CDR3 here is CASSGETGFPGELFF. For the CDR3, the DNA is TGTGCCAGCAGCGGAGAAACAGGGTTCCCCGGGGAGCTGTTTTTT.

This clone was detected once. This chain links TRBV27 with TRBJ2-7, with 8 bases that match TRBD1. CDR1 is MNHEY and CDR2 is SMNVEV in the germline V gene (reference sequence). J lost 0 bases, V lost 8 bases, and 3 bases had no gene match. The CDR3 loop spans 13 amino acids. The CDR3 protein is CASRGQVSYEQYF. The CDR3 DNA reads as TGTGCCAGCCGGGGACAGGTCTCCTACGAGCAGTACTTC.

Only one count was recorded for this clone. This chain uses TRBV9 with TRBJ2-5, with unresolved D. The V end was cut by 0 bases, the J end by 0 bases, with 3 bases between. The CDR3 runs to 13 residues. CDR1 and CDR2 from the germline V gene are SGDLS and YYNGEE. The CDR3 sequence is CASSVGDQETQYF. The CDR3 nucleotides read TGTGCCAGCAGCGTAGGAGACCAAGAGACCCAGTACTTC.

The chain employs TRBV11-2 and TRBJ2-4; possibly TRBD1 for D (5 bases). Trimming shortened V by 4 bases and J by 0 bases, and 13 bases separated the two germline ends. The CDR3 is 16 amino acids. Germline V gene lookup returns CDR1 SGHAT and CDR2 FQNNGV. CDR3: CASSSIREIAKNIQYF. In nucleotides, the CDR3 is TGTGCCAGCAGCTCCATCAGGGAAATAGCCAAAAACATTCAGTACTTC.

This clone is a singleton in its sample. The chain joins TRBV14 to TRBJ2-1, with D uncertain. The CDR3 has 12 residues. Germline loops: CDR1 SGHDN, CDR2 FVKESK. V lost 4 bases, J lost 8 bases, and 9 bases lay in between. As DNA, the CDR3 is TGTGCCAGCAGCCTCTACGGAGATGAGCAGTTCTTC. Its protein product is CASSLYGDEQFF.

The rearrangement joins TRBV7-8 to TRBJ1-5; the D gene is possibly TRBD1 (5 bases). V was cut by 1 base and J by 7 bases, with 17 bases left in between. The V gene's germline CDR1 is SGHVS and CDR2 FQNEAQ. The CDR3 runs to 16 residues. The CDR3 spells CASSLGSSRAEQPQHF. CDR3 DNA sequence: TGTGCCAGCAGCTTAGGTTCAAGCAGGGCGGAGCAGCCCCAGCATTTT.

The chain is built from TRBV29-1 and TRBJ2-1; D is unresolved. CDR1 SQVTM and CDR2 ANQGSEA come from the germline V gene. The CDR3 consists of 14 residues. V shed 2 bases and J shed 7 bases, with 15 bases lying between them. CDR3: CSVETSQVSNEQFF. The DNA of the CDR3 is TGCAGCGTTGAAACGTCGCAGGTCTCTAATGAGCAGTTCTTC.

V gene TRBV13 combines with J gene TRBJ1-3; no reliable D call. The CDR3 loop spans 15 amino acids. Trimming removed 3 bases from V and 0 bases from J, with 9 bases in between. The germline gives CDR1 PRHDT, CDR2 FYEKMQ (reference sequence). Here the CDR3 reads CASSFALRSGNTIYF. In DNA form, the CDR3 reads TGTGCCAGCAGCTTCGCGCTGCGCTCTGGAAACACCATATATTTT.

The chain is built from TRBV4-2 and TRBJ2-2; 13 bases line up with TRBD2. CDR1 is LGHNA, CDR2 YNFKEQ, per germline. V dropped 2 bases and J dropped 7; count of bases not matched to a gene: 4. There are 16 residues in the CDR3. CDR3 nucleotides: TGTGCCAGCAGCCAAACACTAGCGGGGGGGATCGGGGAGCTGTTTTTT. This sequence encodes CASSQTLAGGIGELFF.

The rearrangement uses TRBV3-1 (or the pseudogene TRBV3-2) and TRBJ1-4; 8 nucleotides align to TRBD1. The CDR3 length is 14 residues. J gave up 5 bases and V 7 bases, and 6 bases lay outside the gene matches. CDR1 is LGHDT, CDR2 YNNKEL, per germline (reference sequence). The chain's CDR3 is CASTSTGENEKLFF. DNA of the CDR3: TGTGCCAGCACCTCGACAGGGGAAAATGAAAAACTGTTTTTT.

V and J are TRBV5-8 and TRBJ1-2; D is perhaps TRBD1 (5 bases). Trimming removed 1 base at V and 3 bases at J, with 10 bases between. Germline loops: CDR1 SGHTS, CDR2 YDEGEE. There are 14 residues in the CDR3. The CDR3 sequence: CASSLPPGDYGYTF. CDR3 sequence (DNA): TGTGCCAGCAGCTTGCCCCCGGGGGACTATGGCTACACCTTC.

This clone was counted only a few times. The CDR3 is CASSENRGRTEAFF. CDR3 DNA sequence: TGTGCCAGCAGTGAGAACAGGGGGCGGACTGAAGCTTTCTTT. This chain uses TRBV6-1 with TRBJ1-1, with 9 bases fitting TRBD1. From germline, CDR1 is MNHNS and CDR2 SASEGT. CDR3 length: 14 residues. Germline trimming cut 3 bases from V and 5 bases from J; bases unmatched to any gene: 4.

The chain recombines TRBV5-4 with TRBJ2-7; 10 bases are a match to TRBD1. V shed 2 bases, J shed 7 bases, and the junction held 6 bases outside the gene matches. Germline V gene lookup returns CDR1 SGHNT and CDR2 YYREEE (reference sequence). The CDR3 runs to 14 residues. The DNA for the CDR3 is TGTGCCAGCAGCTTCGGGACAGGGGATCGGGAGCAGTACTTC. Protein: CASSFGTGDREQYF.

Of note for this clone: The sample carries other DNA sequences with the same CDR3. V usage is TRBV19 and J usage is TRBJ1-5, with D hard to call. Germline CDR1 and CDR2: LNHDA and SQIVND (reference sequence). This CDR3 region has 14 residues. V dropped 3 bases and J dropped 2 bases, with 8 bases sitting between them. The CDR3 DNA follows: TGTGCCAGTAGTATCTCCCAGGGCAATCAGCCCCAGCATTTT. Encoded protein: CASSISQGNQPQHF.

This clone came up a few times. At one boundary the junction diverges from the germline segment, which might be a read error. V usage is TRBV6-5 and J usage is TRBJ1-5; 7 bases are shared with TRBD1. This CDR3 spans 15 amino acids. The germline V gene has CDR1 MNHEY and CDR2 SVGAGI. As DNA, the CDR3 is TGTGCCAGCAGTAACTCAGGGCCAGGGGGTCAGCCCCAGCATTTT. The encoded protein is CASSNSGPGGQPQHF.